The present T cell receptor beta chain was sequenced within a study of cytomegalovirus exposure and HLA in healthy donors. Study-level information: Roughly 180 million T cells yielded approximately 100 million unique TCR beta sequences, as an earlier analysis found. Findings and limits, study-wide: V- and J-gene trimming of TCR beta was linked (in a later analysis) to a missense DCLRE1C variant. CMV serostatus stood as the only immune exposure information on hand. More clonal expansion characterized HLA-associated TCR beta chains than equally common others in a later analysis.

This PCR relied on a set of 60 Vbeta primers and 13 Jbeta primers. Clones were read by immunoSEQ multiplex PCR, and TCRdb kept only the in-frame ones, dropping some. This sample contains about 55,000 clones. Regarding this clone: Its specificity is unknown.

Germline values: CDR1 SGHNT, CDR2 YYREEE (reference sequence). Trimming took 4 bases from V and 15 from J; bases not matched to a gene: 13. There are 13 residues in the CDR3. V is TRBV5-4 and J is TRBJ1-5, with 7 bases identical to TRBD1. The clonotype originates from a woman aged 60-70 years in good health and CMV-seropositive. Sequenced material: PBMCs. CDR3: CASSRVGDSRLHF. The DNA of the CDR3 is TGTGCCAGCAGCCGGGTCGGGGACAGTCGATTGCATTTT.